This T cell receptor (beta chain) is drawn from a study of OX40 agonist ivuxolimab in advanced cancers. Germline trimming cut 4 bases from V and 5 bases from J; bases unmatched to any gene: 5. Per germline, CDR1 SGDLS and CDR2 YYNGEE. This CDR3 region has 15 residues. For this clone: The antigen is undetermined.

Only in-frame clones appear in the TCRdb table, and some are missing; sequencing was by immunoSEQ multiplex PCR. The sample shows 20,000 to 25,000 clones, roughly nine tenths of them seen only once. Overall study results and limits: In CD8+ T cells, expanded clones were on average more numerous than in CD4+.

The source is an adult with an advanced solid tumor such as melanoma, head and neck, liver or kidney cancer. The V and J genes are TRBV9 and TRBJ2-1, with TRBD2 matching 11 bases. The sample consisted of CD4+ or CD8+ T cells sorted from blood, taken in a trial of the OX40 agonist ivuxolimab. In DNA, the CDR3 is TGTGCCAGCAGCCGTACTAGCGGGGGTAACAATGAGCAGTTCTTC. Translation: CASSRTSGGNNEQFF.